This T cell receptor (beta chain) was recorded in a study of cytomegalovirus exposure and HLA in healthy donors. As concerns this clone: What it binds is unknown.

TCRdb's table, derived via immunoSEQ multiplex PCR, lists solely in-frame clones and lacks some. The sample includes more than 95,000 clones, 94% of them seen just once. Deletions cut 4 bases from V and 8 bases from J, with 14 bases between. The germline V gene encodes CDR1 SGHAT and CDR2 FQDESV (reference sequence). The CDR3 is made up of 13 amino acids. Overall study findings and caveats: According to the study, 150 to 200 TCR beta chains were cytomegalovirus-associated.

The chain recombines TRBV11-1 with TRBJ1-2; D is perhaps TRBD1 (6 bases). The origin of this receptor is a woman under 30 in good health and CMV-seronegative. The sample comprised PBMCs. The CDR3, as DNA: TGTGCCAGCAGCTATTCGACAGGATACGGCTACACCTTC. It codes for CASSYSTGYGYTF.